The entry below gives a single T cell receptor beta chain sequence along with its context. The data derive from a study of brain T cells in children with intractable seizures. The data were produced by immunoSEQ multiplex PCR, yet TCRdb's version contains in-frame clones alone and is incomplete. This table holds about 76,000 clones, 93% found once. V was cut by 3 bases and J by 6 bases, with 15 bases left in between. Per the germline V gene, CDR1 is SGHVS and CDR2 is FQNEAQ. The CDR3 has 15 residues. The TCR comes from a boy under three years old with tuberous sclerosis and intractable seizures. The specimen comprised peripheral blood, sampled at surgery. V is TRBV7-8 and J is TRBJ2-1, with TRBD1 as a possible D gene (5 bases). CDR3 nucleotides: TGTGCCAGCAGCTTGACAGTTATCGGTGGCAATGAGCAGTTCTTC. Its translation: CASSLTVIGGNEQFF. Drawing the rest from reference TRBV7-8 and TRBJ2-1, the complete variable domain is GAGVSQSPRYKVAKRGQDVALRCDPISGHVSLFWYQQALGQGPEFLTYFQNEAQLDKSGLPSDRFFAERPEGSVSTLKIQRTQQEDSAVYLCASSLTVIGGNEQFFGPGTRLTVL.